This is a list of T cell receptor beta chains from one sample in a study of blood T cell repertoires in COVID-19. The data were produced by immunoSEQ multiplex PCR, yet TCRdb's version contains in-frame clones alone and is incomplete. This table has roughly 200,000 clones, 70% to 85% appearing once. The specimen sequenced was peripheral blood. The receptors were gathered from a man aged 50-60 years who had recovered from COVID-19. The conserved cysteine and the conserved F or W are not part of the CDR3 here.

V: TRBV27
J: TRBJ2-7
CDR3: ASSPERGGPISYEQY

V: TRBV4-1
J: TRBJ1-1
CDR3: ASSQEPTFREVEAF

V: TRBV3-1/TRBV3-2
J: TRBJ2-3
CDR3: ASSPARLRGDTQY

V: TRBV6-5
J: TRBJ2-7
CDR3: ASRDRASGPTVQY

V: TRBV10-3
J: TRBJ1-2
CDR3: ASSGNGYT

V: TRBV7-3
J: TRBJ2-1
CDR3: ASSFMGGDNEQF

V: TRBV18
J: TRBJ2-5
CDR3: ASSPQGLAETQY

V: TRBV7-2
J: TRBJ2-3
CDR3: ASSLLANTQY

V: TRBV5-8
J: TRBJ2-1
CDR3: ASSLVRVSYNEQF

V: TRBV7-3
J: TRBJ2-7
CDR3: ASSSSAGAYEQY

V: TRBV7-2
J: TRBJ1-1
CDR3: ASSKVATEAF

V: TRBV30
J: TRBJ1-5
CDR3: AWSVGEFGGRGNQPQH

V: TRBV7-2
J: TRBJ2-2
CDR3: ASSKAPFGELF

V: TRBV15
J: TRBJ1-2
CDR3: ATSASAGGNGYT

V: TRBV13
J: TRBJ2-5
CDR3: ASSRPTGGQETQY

V: TRBV30
J: TRBJ2-5
CDR3: AWSIGGKETQY

V: TRBV5-4
J: TRBJ2-3
CDR3: ASSSGMEDTQY

V: TRBV11-2
J: TRBJ2-7
CDR3: ASSLDLDRGSYEQY

V: TRBV6-1
J: TRBJ1-5
CDR3: ASSDTGVQPQH

V: TRBV2
J: TRBJ2-7
CDR3: ATQGGERSSYEQY

V: TRBV19
J: TRBJ2-7
CDR3: ASSIRRDMNEQY

V: TRBV2
J: TRBJ1-1
CDR3: ASRGGRLTGETEAF

V: TRBV30
J: TRBJ1-1
CDR3: AWSVGQYTEAF

V: TRBV19
J: TRBJ1-3
CDR3: ASSMSGLGNTIY

V: TRBV29-1
J: TRBJ1-2
CDR3: SAPRGNYGYT

V: TRBV28
J: TRBJ1-3
CDR3: ASSRGPGNTIY

V: TRBV5-1
J: TRBJ2-2
CDR3: ASSSLEGNTGELF

V: TRBV25-1
J: TRBJ1-5
CDR3: ASSETGAISNQPQH

V: TRBV5-1
J: TRBJ2-1
CDR3: ASSSDTSSYNEQF

V: TRBV6-5
J: TRBJ2-1
CDR3: ASSSAPTRIYNEQF

V: TRBV15
J: TRBJ1-5
CDR3: ATSRESHPQH

V: TRBV12-5
J: TRBJ2-3
CDR3: ASRGQNSDTQY

V: TRBV29-1
J: TRBJ1-2
CDR3: SVEVHRGRGYGYT

V: TRBV10-3
J: TRBJ1-5
CDR3: AIRARGDGGNQPQH

V: TRBV27
J: TRBJ1-4
CDR3: ASTVRGPGNEKLF

V: TRBV11-2
J: TRBJ2-7
CDR3: ASSSAGGAGEQY

V: TRBV30
J: TRBJ2-3
CDR3: AWGLAGRTTQY

V: TRBV6-4
J: TRBJ2-7
CDR3: ASSDSPGSEQY

V: TRBV7-2
J: TRBJ1-3
CDR3: ASSLNAGSGNTIY

V: TRBV19
J: TRBJ2-7
CDR3: ASSIRGTSGATYEQY

V: TRBV30
J: TRBJ2-7
CDR3: AWRAGTYEQY

V: TRBV7-3
J: TRBJ2-2
CDR3: ASSPQTGVTGELF

V: TRBV7-3
J: TRBJ1-5
CDR3: ASSPSWPQH

V: TRBV4-2
J: TRBJ1-6
CDR3: ASSKRTGGTGSYNSPLH

V: TRBV3-1/TRBV3-2
J: TRBJ1-4
CDR3: ASSLGSGAEKLF

V: TRBV5-4
J: TRBJ2-1
CDR3: ASSLDRGSYNEQF

V: TRBV14
J: TRBJ1-2
CDR3: ASSQERVGADYGYT

V: TRBV4-1
J: TRBJ2-1
CDR3: ASSQDRTSQF

V: TRBV5-1
J: TRBJ2-6
CDR3: ASSLQILSGANVLT

V: TRBV29-1
J: TRBJ1-5
CDR3: SVAESNQPQH